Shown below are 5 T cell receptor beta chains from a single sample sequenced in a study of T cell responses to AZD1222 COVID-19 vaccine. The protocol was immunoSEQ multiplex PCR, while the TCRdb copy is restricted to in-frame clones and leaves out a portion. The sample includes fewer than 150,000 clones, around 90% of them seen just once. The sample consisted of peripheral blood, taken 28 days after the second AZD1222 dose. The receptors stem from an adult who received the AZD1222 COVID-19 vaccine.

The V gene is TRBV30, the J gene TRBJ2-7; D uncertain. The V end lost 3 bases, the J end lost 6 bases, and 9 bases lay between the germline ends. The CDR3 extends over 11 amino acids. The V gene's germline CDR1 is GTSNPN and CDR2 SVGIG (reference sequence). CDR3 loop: CAWSPRIEQYF. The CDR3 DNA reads TGTGCCTGGAGCCCACGGATCGAGCAGTACTTC.

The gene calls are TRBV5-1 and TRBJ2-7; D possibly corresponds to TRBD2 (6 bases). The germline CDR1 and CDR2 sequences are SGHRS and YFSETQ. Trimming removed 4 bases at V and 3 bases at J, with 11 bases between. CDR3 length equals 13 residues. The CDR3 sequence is CASSPLSGYEQYF. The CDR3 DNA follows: TGCGCCAGCAGCCCCCTTAGCGGCTACGAGCAGTACTTC.

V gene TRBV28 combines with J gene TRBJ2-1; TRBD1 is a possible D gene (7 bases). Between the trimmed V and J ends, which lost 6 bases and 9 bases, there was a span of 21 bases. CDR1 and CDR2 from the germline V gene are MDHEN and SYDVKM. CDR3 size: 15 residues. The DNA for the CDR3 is TGTGCCAGCAGCTCCAGGGGGGTCTTACAGGGTGAGCAGTTCTTC. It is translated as CASSSRGVLQGEQFF.

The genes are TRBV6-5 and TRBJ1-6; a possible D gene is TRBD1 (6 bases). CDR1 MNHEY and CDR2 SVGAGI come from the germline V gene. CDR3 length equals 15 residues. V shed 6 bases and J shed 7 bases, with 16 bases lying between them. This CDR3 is CASRQGPTLNSPLHF. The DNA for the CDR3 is TGTGCCAGCAGACAGGGACCCACATTAAATTCACCCCTCCACTTT.

CDR3 loop: CASSLSPGGQETQYF. CDR3 DNA: TGTGCCAGCAGTTTAAGCCCAGGGGGCCAAGAGACCCAGTACTTC. The chain joins TRBV28 to TRBJ2-5; TRBD1 aligns across 7 bases. V shed 2 bases and J 1 base; nucleotides not matched to a gene: 4. CDR1 is MDHEN, CDR2 SYDVKM, per germline. The CDR3 is 15 amino acids.